In its sample, the clone carrying this T cell receptor beta chain was seen many times. The target antigen is unknown. Genomic DNA served as template for TCR beta VDJ and CDR3 profiling. From the reads, TCRdb called clonotypes with MiXCR, one entry per CDR3 protein. The sample includes approximately 130,000 distinct CDR3 sequences, roughly 40% of them seen just once. The source of the sample is a study of CD8+CD57+ T cells in acquired aplastic anemia. Study results and limitations: Patients and controls shared approximately 28 CD8+ CDR3 sequences.

The CDR3 is 13 residues long. The germline V and J ends were trimmed by 1 base and 4 bases, with 6 bases remaining between them. The germline gives CDR1 SGHTS, CDR2 YDEGEE. The sample was sorted CD4+, CD8+, or CD8+CD57+ T cells (not recorded which) from PBMCs. The source is a human donor in good health, serving as a control. The chain employs TRBV5-8 and TRBJ1-5; no firm D call. CDR3 in amino acids: CASSLSANQPQHF. The CDR3 DNA reads as TGTGCCAGCAGCTTGTCAGCAAATCAGCCCCAGCATTTT. Combining the CDR3 with reference TRBV5-8 and TRBJ1-5 gives the whole variable domain EAGVTQSPTHLIKTRGQQATLRCSPISGHTSVYWYQQALGLGLQFLLWYDEGEERNRGNFPPRFSGRQFPNYSSELNVNALELEDSALYLCASSLSANQPQHFGDGTRLSIL.